This T cell receptor (beta chain) was recorded in a study of long-term antiretroviral therapy in people with HIV. Overall study findings and caveats: HIV repertoire CDR3 lengths ranged less widely than those of controls. Sampling of blood ran from the mid-2000s to the late 2010s, and older ART regimens were possibly in use.

CDR3 length: 15 amino acids. Germline V gives CDR1 SNHLY, CDR2 FYNNEI. V was pared by 6 bases and J by 1 base, with 5 bases of the junction left unmatched. Comment on this clone: Its antigen is not identified.

The assay, immunoSEQ v3.0, was run at survey level. Repertoires were generated with immunoSEQ multiplex PCR, while TCRdb's copy carries only in-frame clones and drops some. The sample includes some 25,000 clones, 80% to 85% of them seen just once. This TCR was recovered from a man aged 25 to 40 with HIV. This chain uses TRBV2 with TRBJ2-7; 11 bases agree with TRBD2. The sample was unsorted PBMCs, taken about 4.1 years after starting antiretroviral therapy. CDR3 DNA: TGTGCCAGCAGACAACTAGCGGGAGCTTCCTACGAGCAGTACTTC. This translates into CASRQLAGASYEQYF.